This TCR beta chain was obtained from a study of shared T cell receptors in the human thymus. The table came from immunoSEQ multiplex PCR; TCRdb's copy has only in-frame clones and leaves some out. The sample contains approximately 760,000 clones, 80% to 90% of which appear only once. CDR1 is SEHNR, CDR2 FQNEAQ, per germline (reference sequence). CDR3 length equals 17 residues. V was clipped by 5 bases and J by 4 bases, with 20 bases between them. This clone was seen more than once but under ten times. These data also featured in a second study, about human thymus T cells. This second report adds: Usage of V and J genes appeared biased in thymic and blood repertoires.

The sample was thymocytes. This rearrangement joins TRBV7-9 to TRBJ1-4, with a weak D call TRBD1 (6 bases). The clonotype was recovered from a girl in the first two years of life with a congenital heart defect. CDR3 amino acids: CASSPRPWGHSNEKLFF. CDR3 DNA sequence: TGTGCCAGCAGCCCCCGACCATGGGGGCATAGTAATGAAAAACTGTTTTTT.